The present T cell receptor beta chain was sequenced within a study of blood T cell repertoires in COVID-19. Study background: Nucleic acid was either cDNA or gDNA, and it came from T cells, B-cell-depleted T cells, or PBMCs.

This clone was seen a single time. The germline CDR1 and CDR2 sequences are SGDLS and YYNGEE. V was cut by 0 bases and J by 3 bases, with 10 bases left in between. CDR3 size: 15 residues. Authors' processing steps: Estimates of nucleated cell counts were drawn from the amplification of reference gene primers. Assay used: immunoSEQ multiplex PCR; TCRdb lists only in-frame clones, some missing. V and J calls and clone size are as listed in that table; D and trimming were resolved from the DNA. The table records some 160,000 clones, 85% of them present only once. The material sequenced was PBMCs or T cells enriched from blood (not recorded which). This TCR derives from a woman aged 40 to 55 who had recovered from COVID-19. The chain uses TRBV9 and TRBJ1-5, with TRBD1 as a possible D gene (5 bases). CDR3 residues: CASSVDGGNNQPQHF. The CDR3 nucleotides read TGTGCCAGCAGCGTAGATGGGGGGAACAATCAGCCCCAGCATTTT. Supplemented by reference TRBV9 and TRBJ1-5, the full variable domain reads DSGVTQTPKHLITATGQRVTLRCSPRSGDLSVYWYQQSLDQGLQFLIQYYNGEERAKGNILERFSAQQFPDLHSELNLSSLELGDSALYFCASSVDGGNNQPQHFGDGTRLSIL.